This entry is about one T cell receptor beta chain. The sample originates from a study of T cell clones after liver transplantation. The CDR3 runs 14 residues. Profiling relied on immunoSEQ multiplex PCR, and the TCRdb table lists in-frame clones only, not all of them. The sample has about 45,000 clones; 70% to 90% are singletons. This chain joins TRBV7-5 and TRBJ2-2; the table names TRBD2, a call not compared with the DNA. TRBV7-5 is an annotated pseudogene. Specimen: CD4+ T cells from blood, collected 24 months after liver transplant. This TCR came from a human patient who received a liver transplant. The graft donor may be the source of some T cells. CDR3 loop: CVRMRQGGTGELFF. The CDR3 DNA reads TGTGTCAGAATGCGGCAGGGAGGGACCGGGGAGCTGTTTTTT.